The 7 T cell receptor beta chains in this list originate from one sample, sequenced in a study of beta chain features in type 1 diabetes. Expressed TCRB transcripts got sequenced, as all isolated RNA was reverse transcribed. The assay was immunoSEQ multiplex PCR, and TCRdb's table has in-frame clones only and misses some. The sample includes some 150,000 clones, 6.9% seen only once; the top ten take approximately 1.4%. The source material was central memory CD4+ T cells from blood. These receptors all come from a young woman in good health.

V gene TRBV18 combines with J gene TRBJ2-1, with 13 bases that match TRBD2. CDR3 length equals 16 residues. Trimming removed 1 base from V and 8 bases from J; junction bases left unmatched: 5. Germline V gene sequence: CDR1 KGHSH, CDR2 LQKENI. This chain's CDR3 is CASSPQPLAGGDEQFF. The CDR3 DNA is TGTGCCAGCTCACCACAACCACTAGCGGGAGGGGATGAGCAGTTCTTC.

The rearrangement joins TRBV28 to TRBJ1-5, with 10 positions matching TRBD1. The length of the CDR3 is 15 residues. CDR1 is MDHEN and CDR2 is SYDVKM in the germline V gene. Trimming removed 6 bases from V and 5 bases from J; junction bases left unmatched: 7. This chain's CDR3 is CASSRAGTGDQPQHF. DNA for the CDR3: TGTGCCAGCAGCCGAGCCGGGACAGGGGATCAGCCCCAGCATTTT.

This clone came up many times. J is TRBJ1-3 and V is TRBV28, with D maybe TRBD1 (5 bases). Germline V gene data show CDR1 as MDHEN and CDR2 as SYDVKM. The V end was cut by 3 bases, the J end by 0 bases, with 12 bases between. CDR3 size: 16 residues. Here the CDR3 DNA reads TGTGCCAGCAGTTTGGTCGGCAGGGACTCTGGAAACACCATATATTTT. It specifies CASSLVGRDSGNTIYF.

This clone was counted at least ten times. The CDR3 protein is CASSRETGVGNEQFF. DNA of the CDR3: TGTGCCAGTAGTAGAGAGACAGGGGTCGGCAATGAGCAGTTCTTC. V gene TRBV19 combines with J gene TRBJ2-1; 8 bases are a match to TRBD1. The V gene end was trimmed by 4 bases and the J gene end by 6 bases; junction bases not matched to a gene: 8. CDR1 and CDR2 (germline): LNHDA, SQIVND (reference sequence). There are 15 residues in the CDR3.

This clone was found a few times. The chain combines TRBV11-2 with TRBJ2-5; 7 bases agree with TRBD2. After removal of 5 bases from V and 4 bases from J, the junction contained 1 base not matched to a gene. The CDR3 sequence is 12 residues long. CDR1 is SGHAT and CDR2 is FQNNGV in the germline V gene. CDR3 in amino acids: CASSRGVETQYF. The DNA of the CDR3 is TGTGCCAGCAGCCGGGGGGTAGAGACCCAGTACTTC.

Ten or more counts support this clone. CDR3 bases: TGTGCCAGCTGGGGGAGGGCCGATGAGACCCAGTACTTC. This gives the protein CASWGRADETQYF. The chain employs TRBV7-9 and TRBJ2-5, with 7 nucleotides matching TRBD2. Germline V gives CDR1 SEHNR, CDR2 FQNEAQ (reference sequence). The CDR3 sequence is 13 residues long. Trimming took 8 bases from V and 5 from J; bases not matched to a gene: 8.

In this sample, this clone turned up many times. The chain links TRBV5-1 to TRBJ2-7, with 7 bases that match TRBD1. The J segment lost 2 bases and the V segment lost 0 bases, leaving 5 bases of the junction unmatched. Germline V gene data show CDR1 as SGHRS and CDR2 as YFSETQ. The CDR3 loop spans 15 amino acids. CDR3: CASSLATGDPYEQYF. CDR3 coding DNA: TGCGCCAGCAGCTTGGCCACAGGGGATCCCTACGAGCAGTACTTC.